The rows below give T cell receptor beta chains drawn from one sample of a study of technical replicates of blood from a few donors. Here immunoSEQ multiplex PCR was the method, and the copy in TCRdb shows in-frame clones only, minus some. The sample consists of approximately 100,000 clones, roughly 95% of them appearing once. What was sequenced was T cells isolated from PBMCs. These receptors were collected from a human donor in good health. Each CDR3 is given with its conserved first and last residue. The D gene is left open where the match is weak. Clone size, where shown, is once, few, many, or a class for clones that have expanded.

j_gene | d_gene | v_gene | abundance | CDR3aa | CDR3nt
TRBJ1-1 | . | TRBV6-1 | . | CASSDTGHVNTEAFF | TGTGCCAGCAGCGATACCGGACACGTGAACACTGAAGCTTTCTTT
TRBJ1-2 | TRBD1 | TRBV5-3 | few | CARSTDRYNYGYTF | TGTGCCAGAAGCACGGACAGGTATAACTATGGCTACACCTTC
TRBJ1-2 | . | TRBV10-3 | . | CAIIGGEGGYTF | TGTGCCATCATCGGGGGAGAGGGTGGCTACACCTTC
TRBJ2-7 | TRBD2 | TRBV7-9 | . | CASSPAQRGVRQYF | TGTGCCAGCAGCCCAGCTCAGCGGGGGGTGCGGCAGTACTTC
TRBJ1-2 | TRBD1 | TRBV5-8 | . | CASSSPGTVRAPYTF | TGTGCCAGCAGTAGCCCTGGGACAGTCCGAGCACCCTACACCTTC
TRBJ1-4 | TRBD1 | TRBV30 | few | CAWSVNRGRNEKLFF | TGTGCCTGGAGTGTCAACAGGGGTCGAAATGAAAAACTGTTTTTT
TRBJ2-1 | TRBD1 | TRBV7-2 | . | CASSFRQGADEQFF | TGTGCCAGCAGCTTTAGACAGGGGGCGGATGAGCAGTTCTTC
TRBJ1-4 | TRBD1 | TRBV5-1 | once | CASSPDRGDEKLFF | TGCGCCAGCAGCCCGGACAGGGGCGATGAAAAACTGTTTTTT
TRBJ2-1 | . | TRBV5-6 | . | CASSAPTEVFDEQFF | TGTGCCAGCAGCGCGCCGACAGAAGTTTTCGATGAGCAGTTCTTC
TRBJ1-4 | . | TRBV7-2 | once | CASSLGTGLAGELFF | TGTGCCAGCAGCTTAGGCACAGGGCTTGCTGGGGAACTGTTTTTT
TRBJ2-5 | . | TRBV5-1 | . | CASSSGPLPSPETQYF | TGCGCCAGCAGCTCAGGGCCTCTCCCGTCTCCCGAGACCCAGTACTTC
TRBJ2-1 | . | TRBV18 | . | CASSPPIRTDDYNEQFF | TGTGCCAGCTCACCCCCAATAAGGACAGACGACTACAATGAGCAGTTCTTC
TRBJ1-1 | . | TRBV29-1 | . | CSVVSGDTEAFF | TGCAGCGTTGTGTCGGGGGACACTGAAGCTTTCTTT
TRBJ2-3 | . | TRBV6-5 | . | CASSRTGPYTDTQYF | TGTGCCAGCAGCCGCACAGGGCCTTACACAGATACGCAGTATTTT
TRBJ1-4 | . | TRBV4-1 | . | CASSQFPGSLANEKLFF | TGCGCCAGCAGCCAGTTCCCCGGGAGTTTGGCTAATGAAAAACTGTTTTTT
TRBJ2-1 | TRBD2 | TRBV13 | . | CASSRSGGGDNEQFF | TGTGCCAGCAGCCGTAGCGGGGGAGGTGACAATGAGCAGTTCTTC
TRBJ2-1 | TRBD2 | TRBV6-6 | once | CASSYSAGGHNEQFF | TGTGCCAGCAGTTACTCTGCGGGGGGACACAATGAGCAGTTCTTC
TRBJ1-6 | TRBD1 | TRBV9 | once | CASSSRQGNSPLHF | TGTGCCAGCAGCTCCAGACAGGGAAACTCACCCCTCCACTTT
TRBJ2-5 | . | TRBV30 | . | CAWATTGSYQETQYF | TGTGCCTGGGCGACGACCGGGTCGTACCAAGAGACCCAGTACTTC
TRBJ1-6 | . | TRBV5-1 | . | CASSLARADYNSPLHF | TGCGCCAGCAGCTTGGCCAGGGCAGACTATAATTCACCCCTCCACTTT
TRBJ2-7 | . | TRBV7-9 | . | CASSPGVEQYF | TGTGCCAGCAGCCCCGGGGTCGAGCAGTACTTC
TRBJ1-1 | . | TRBV28 | . | CASSLTTGVAGAFF | TGTGCCAGCAGTCTCACGACAGGCGTTGCTGGGGCTTTCTTT
TRBJ2-2 | . | TRBV4-1 | . | CASSRTGVSHGELFF | TGCGCCAGCAGCCGAACCGGGGTCTCCCACGGGGAGCTGTTTTTT
TRBJ2-1 | . | TRBV28 | . | CATTSGTHGEQFF | TGTGCCACTACGAGCGGCACACACGGTGAGCAGTTCTTC
TRBJ1-1 | TRBD1 | TRBV19 | . | CASSDGQGRHTEAFF | TGTGCCAGTAGCGACGGACAGGGGCGACACACTGAAGCTTTCTTT
TRBJ2-3 | . | TRBV7-9 | . | CASSLSASATDTQYF | TGTGCCAGCAGCTTATCAGCGAGTGCCACAGATACGCAGTATTTT
TRBJ2-1 | . | TRBV27 | . | CASKKEGLPGLEQFF | TGTGCCAGCAAAAAAGAAGGACTACCCGGGTTGGAGCAGTTCTTC
TRBJ2-7 | TRBD2 | TRBV25-1 | . | CASGTTYEQYF | TGTGCCAGCGGGACTACGTACGAGCAGTACTTC
TRBJ1-2 | TRBD1 | TRBV7-9 | . | CASSSRTGSNYGYTF | TGTGCCAGCAGCTCCCGGACAGGCTCAAACTATGGCTACACCTTC
TRBJ2-3 | TRBD1 | TRBV19 | once | CASSRAGGIADTQYF | TGTGCCAGTAGCCGAGCAGGGGGCATCGCAGATACGCAGTATTTT
TRBJ1-1 | . | TRBV5-1 | . | CASSLGAYMNTEAFF | TGCGCCAGCAGCCTGGGGGCCTATATGAACACTGAAGCTTTCTTT
TRBJ2-3 | . | TRBV7-9 | . | CASSPYPLATDTQYF | TGTGCCAGCAGCCCATACCCCCTGGCCACAGATACGCAGTATTTT
TRBJ2-2 | TRBD2 | TRBV18 | . | CASSLSGGFNTGELFF | TGTGCCAGCTCCCTAAGCGGGGGGTTCAACACCGGGGAGCTGTTTTTT
TRBJ2-7 | . | TRBV27 | . | CASSSRTLRSYEQYF | TGTGCCAGCAGTTCCCGGACTTTACGCTCCTACGAGCAGTACTTC